The clone carrying this T cell receptor beta chain was counted only a few times. The target antigen is unknown. The data belong to a study of T cell repertoires in cytomegalovirus infection. Study as a whole: It was recently identified HLA-C-restricted and well-studied HLA-B-restricted CMV epitopes that the study used. Signatures in public TCR beta sequences pointed to both CMV infection and matching HLA type. Overall study findings and caveats: Based on cumulative public TCR beta family frequency, carriers of CMV plus the relevant HLA were identified. CMV-specific TCR beta clonotypes restricted by HLA-C were the ones dominating the ex vivo response.

TCRdb redid the calling of the reads with MiXCR, one entry per CDR3 protein. The profile covers 900,000 to 950,000 distinct CDR3 sequences, with around a third appearing a single time and around 15% taken by the ten largest. This CDR3 spans 14 amino acids. Trimming took 0 bases from V and 4 from J, leaving 9 bases between them. Germline V gives CDR1 SGHTA, CDR2 FQGNSA. The receptor was derived from a human donor in good health (CMV status not recorded). Some clones in this sample may be carry-over from other donors' samples. The sequencing here drew on cultured CD8+ T cells from PBMCs, taken from culture after CMV antigen stimulation. The chain links TRBV7-2 to TRBJ1-1; D is unresolved. CDR3 sequence (DNA): TGTGCCAGCAGCTTAGCGCCAGGCACCACTGAAGCTTTCTTT. Translated: CASSLAPGTTEAFF.